This T cell receptor beta chain is drawn from a study of CXCR3-negative and CXCR3-positive naive CD8 T cells. Study-level results: Much lower diversity was found in memory CD8+ cells, while both naive subsets had comparably high diversity. A higher hydrophobicity marked the TRB CDR3s of CXCR3-positive naive cells versus CXCR3-negative naive cells. Researchers report CXCR3 expression partially decreased after cryopreservation, with fresh PBMCs used in most assays.

The CDR3 runs 15 residues. Sorts performed in triplicate captured 300,000 to 350,000 cells each from every CD8+ T cell subset. The CD45RO-CCR7+CD27+CD95- phenotype denoted naive CD8+ T cells. The study made its TRB cDNA libraries by 5' RACE, adding UMI labels. TCRdb reprocessed the 5' RACE reads and keeps a single row for each CDR3 protein, giving no DNA. The sample totals under 9,000 distinct CDR3 sequences. This clonotype is labeled medium-sized based on frequency. Its antigen remains unidentified. Sample: naive CXCR3+ CD8+ T cells from blood. Subset given: CD45RO-CCR7+CD27+CD95- naive CD8+ T cells expressing CXCR3 (TNR3+). The chain carries TRBV12-3 or TRBV12-4 and TRBJ2-7; the D call of TRBD1 rests on TCRdb alone, since no DNA is present to check it. The receptor was derived from a human donor in good health. Some clones in this sample may be carry-over from other donors' samples. CDR3 loop: CASRSSHGFSYEQYF.